Listed below are T cell receptor beta chains from one sample, sequenced in a study of shared clonotypes between healthy human individuals. Measured with immunoSEQ multiplex PCR; TCRdb has only the in-frame clones, and not every one. The table lists about 530,000 clones, over 75% of them singletons, with around 13% in the top ten. Sequenced sample: PBMCs. The receptors come from a woman aged 35 to 49 in good health. Some clones in this sample may be carry-over from other donors' samples. Both conserved end residues are part of each CDR3. Fields, in order: CDR3 protein, CDR3 DNA, clone size, D gene, V gene, J gene. The D gene is left open where the match is weak. Size tells how often a clone was seen (once, few, many) or the class of an expanded clone, and some rows leave it out.

CASSLVAGGPYNEQFF	TGTGCCAGCAGCTTGGTTGCGGGAGGCCCCTACAATGAGCAGTTCTTC	many	TRBD2	TRBV5-4	TRBJ2-1
CASSPFVNTEAFF	TGCGCCAGCAGCCCTTTTGTGAACACTGAAGCTTTCTTT	.	.	TRBV4-1	TRBJ1-1
CAWSVVWGQGRVSYNEQFF	TGTGCCTGGAGTGTAGTTTGGGGGCAGGGGAGGGTCAGCTACAATGAGCAGTTCTTC	.	.	TRBV30	TRBJ2-1
CASSLVRDSYEQYF	TGTGCCAGCAGCTTAGTGCGGGACTCCTACGAGCAGTACTTC	.	.	TRBV7-2	TRBJ2-7
CASSLGQAPYEQYF	TGTGCCAGCAGCTTAGGACAGGCGCCCTACGAGCAGTACTTC	.	.	TRBV7-2	TRBJ2-7
CASSAPGTSNNEQFF	TGTGCCAGCAGCGCCCCCGGGACTAGTAACAATGAGCAGTTCTTC	.	TRBD2	TRBV9	TRBJ2-1
CASSSDSAQKTEAFF	TGCGCCAGCAGCTCAGACAGTGCACAAAAAACTGAAGCTTTCTTT	.	.	TRBV5-1	TRBJ1-1
CASSSMTRDTGELFF	TGTGCCAGCAGCTCGATGACCCGGGACACCGGGGAGCTGTTTTTT	.	.	TRBV5-6	TRBJ2-2
CASSLAQDRVWGYTF	TGTGCCAGCAGCTTGGCCCAAGACCGCGTCTGGGGCTACACCTTC	many	.	TRBV5-5	TRBJ1-2
CASSGPTGATDTQYF	TGTGCCAGTAGTGGACCGACAGGGGCGACAGATACGCAGTATTTT	few	TRBD1	TRBV19	TRBJ2-3
CASSPSLRDRAQYTQYF	TGCGCCAGCAGCCCTTCCCTCCGGGACAGAGCACAATATACGCAGTATTTT	.	TRBD1	TRBV4-1	TRBJ2-3
CASSLMRASTDTQYF	TGTGCCAGCAGCTTAATGCGGGCTAGCACAGATACGCAGTATTTT	.	.	TRBV7-3	TRBJ2-3
CASSQGSGSPLHF	TGCGCCAGCAGCCAAGGGTCGGGTTCACCCCTCCACTTT	.	.	TRBV4-1	TRBJ1-6
CASSLGGRQGGELFF	TGTGCCAGCAGCTTGGGCGGGAGGCAAGGCGGGGAGCTGTTTTTT	.	TRBD2	TRBV5-4	TRBJ2-2
CASRPDRFYEQYF	TGTGCCAGCCGACCGGACAGATTCTACGAGCAGTACTTC	.	.	TRBV6-1	TRBJ2-7
CASSLAQGENYGYTF	TGCGCCAGCAGCTTGGCGCAGGGGGAAAACTATGGCTACACCTTC	many	TRBD1	TRBV5-1	TRBJ1-2
CASSIGRDVNYGYTF	TGTGCCAGTAGTATAGGAAGGGACGTTAACTATGGCTACACCTTC	.	.	TRBV19	TRBJ1-2
CASSQVNTPDRSDTQYF	TGCGCCAGCAGTCAGGTGAATACCCCCGACAGATCAGATACGCAGTATTTT	.	.	TRBV23-1	TRBJ2-3
CASSLGSGGQGVYEQYF	TGTGCCAGCAGCTTGGGCTCTGGCGGACAGGGGGTCTACGAGCAGTACTTC	.	TRBD1	TRBV5-6	TRBJ2-7
CASSLERRGVDEQYF	TGCGCCAGCAGCTTGGAACGCAGGGGGGTGGACGAGCAGTACTTC	.	.	TRBV5-1	TRBJ2-7
CTASGLAGDREGDTGELFF	TGCACCGCAAGCGGTCTGGCGGGAGACCGAGAAGGTGACACCGGGGAGCTGTTTTTT	.	.	TRBV1	TRBJ2-2
CSVGGAGGLAYNEQFF	TGCAGCGTAGGCGGAGCGGGAGGGCTAGCCTACAATGAGCAGTTCTTC	.	TRBD2	TRBV29-1	TRBJ2-1
CASSPGTASSGNTIYF	TGTGCCAGCTCACCTGGGACGGCGAGCTCTGGAAACACCATATATTTT	.	.	TRBV18	TRBJ1-3
CASSPRGTGKSYNEQFF	TGTGCCAGCAGTCCCCGGGGGACAGGGAAGTCCTACAATGAGCAGTTCTTC	.	TRBD1	TRBV27	TRBJ2-1
CASSSRSFNYGYTF	TGTGCCAGCAGTTCACGGTCCTTTAACTATGGCTACACCTTC	.	.	TRBV28	TRBJ1-2
CASSRLGPYNEQFF	TGTGCCAGCAGTCGCCTAGGGCCCTACAATGAGCAGTTCTTC	.	.	TRBV27	TRBJ2-1
CASSSQTGTSGAYEQYF	TGTGCCAGCAGCTCACAAACCGGGACTAGCGGAGCCTACGAGCAGTACTTC	.	TRBD2	TRBV7-8	TRBJ2-7
CASLARQGLSYTQYF	TGTGCCAGCCTCGCGAGACAGGGGCTCTCGTATACGCAGTATTTT	.	TRBD1	TRBV10-3	TRBJ2-3
CASSVSLDRVYEQYF	TGTGCCAGCAGCGTTTCGTTGGACAGGGTCTACGAGCAGTACTTC	once	TRBD1	TRBV9	TRBJ2-7
CASSPGAGFLDGYTF	TGTGCCAGCAGCCCAGGGGCGGGATTCTTGGATGGCTACACCTTC	.	.	TRBV7-6	TRBJ1-2
CASSFGGRAQETQYF	TGTGCCAGCAGTTTCGGCGGGAGGGCCCAAGAGACCCAGTACTTC	.	TRBD2	TRBV28	TRBJ2-5
CASSPTMAAYEQFF	TGTGCCAGCAGCCCGACCATGGCTGCCTATGAGCAGTTCTTC	.	.	TRBV7-2	TRBJ2-1
CSVPAGTGEAKNIQYF	TGCAGCGTCCCGGCCGGGACAGGGGAAGCCAAAAACATTCAGTACTTC	once	TRBD1	TRBV29-1	TRBJ2-4
CASSVAFGDRGFSAQFF	TGTGCCAGCAGCGTAGCTTTCGGGGACAGGGGCTTTAGTGCGCAGTTCTTC	.	TRBD1	TRBV9	TRBJ2-1
CASSSETTPGANVLTF	TGCGCCAGCAGCTCAGAGACAACTCCCGGGGCCAACGTCCTGACTTTC	.	.	TRBV5-1	TRBJ2-6
CASSLVGGRTEAFF	TGTGCCAGCAGCTTGGTCGGGGGGAGGACTGAAGCTTTCTTT	.	.	TRBV5-4	TRBJ1-1
CACRQADMGEQYF	TGTGCCTGCCGCCAAGCGGATATGGGAGAGCAGTACTTC	.	.	TRBV30	TRBJ2-7
CASSQDAGAGNTIYF	TGTGCCAGCAGCCAAGATGCAGGGGCCGGAAACACCATATATTTT	.	.	TRBV4-2	TRBJ1-3
CASSESGQKANEQFF	TGTGCCAGCAGTGAATCGGGCCAAAAGGCCAATGAGCAGTTCTTC	.	.	TRBV25-1	TRBJ2-1
CASSAGPRETQYF	TGTGCCAGCAGCGCGGGGCCTCGGGAGACCCAGTACTTC	many	.	TRBV11-2	TRBJ2-5
CASSFDQEGEQFF	TGTGCCAGCAGCTTCGACCAGGAGGGTGAGCAGTTCTTC	.	.	TRBV7-2	TRBJ2-1
CASSSFDWTTQYF	TGTGCCAGCAGCTCCTTCGATTGGACCACCCAGTACTTC	.	.	TRBV7-8	TRBJ2-5
CASSPRPGLAGAGAYNEQFF	TGTGCCAGCTCACCTCGCCCAGGACTAGCGGGAGCAGGAGCCTACAATGAGCAGTTCTTC	.	TRBD2	TRBV18	TRBJ2-1
CASRRTGTDYEQYF	TGTGCCAGCAGAAGGACCGGGACAGACTACGAGCAGTACTTC	.	TRBD1	TRBV7-2	TRBJ2-7
CAWSVGTAIGPEAFF	TGTGCCTGGAGTGTAGGGACGGCCATAGGACCTGAAGCTTTCTTT	.	.	TRBV30	TRBJ1-1
CASRVAGADTQYF	TGTGCCAGCAGAGTAGCGGGAGCAGATACGCAGTATTTT	few	TRBD2	TRBV2	TRBJ2-3
CASSKGGQGALNSYNEQFF	TGTGCCAGCAGCAAAGGGGGGCAGGGGGCCTTAAATTCCTACAATGAGCAGTTCTTC	.	.	TRBV21-1	TRBJ2-1